These T cell receptor beta chains were read from a single sample in a study of shared clonotypes between healthy human individuals. TCRdb's table, derived via immunoSEQ multiplex PCR, lists solely in-frame clones and lacks some. The sample contains hundreds of thousands of clones, about 85% of which appear only once. The specimen sequenced was PBMCs. These receptors were taken from a woman aged 40 to 49 in good health. Some clones in this sample may be carry-over from other donors' samples. The CDR3 runs from the conserved cysteine through the conserved F or W. Fields, in order: CDR3 DNA, CDR3 protein, CDR3 length, V gene, D gene, J gene, clone size. The D gene is left open where the match is weak. Size is omitted from some rows. Given values are once, few, many or a class for expanded clones.

DNA: TGTGCCAGCAGCTTAAGATCGATTGAGACCCAGTACTTC
CDR3: CASSLRSIETQYF
length: 13
V: TRBV11-1
D: NA
J: TRBJ2-5
size: NA

DNA: TGTGCCAGCAGCCGTGGACTAGCGGGAGGGTCCCCCACAGATACGCAGTATTTT
CDR3: CASSRGLAGGSPTDTQYF
length: 18
V: TRBV5-4
D: TRBD2
J: TRBJ2-3
size: once

DNA: TGCAGCGTTTCTGGGGGGAGGATGGGCGAGCAGTACTTC
CDR3: CSVSGGRMGEQYF
length: 13
V: TRBV29-1
D: NA
J: TRBJ2-7
size: NA

DNA: TGCGCCAGCAGTCAATCGGGGACAGGGAAGAACACTGAAGCTTTCTTT
CDR3: CASSQSGTGKNTEAFF
length: 16
V: TRBV23-1
D: TRBD1
J: TRBJ1-1
size: many

DNA: TGTGCCAGCAGCTTAGGCCCCCTCGAGCAGTACTTC
CDR3: CASSLGPLEQYF
length: 12
V: TRBV13
D: NA
J: TRBJ2-7
size: NA

DNA: TGTGCCAGCTCACCCGGACAGGGGGCGACCGGGGAGCTGTTTTTT
CDR3: CASSPGQGATGELFF
length: 15
V: TRBV18
D: TRBD1
J: TRBJ2-2
size: NA

DNA: TGTGCCAGCAGCTTTTCGGGGAACACCGGGGAGCTGTTTTTT
CDR3: CASSFSGNTGELFF
length: 14
V: TRBV11-2
D: NA
J: TRBJ2-2
size: few

DNA: TGTGCCAGCAGCTCAGACAGGGCCAACACAGATACGCAGTATTTT
CDR3: CASSSDRANTDTQYF
length: 15
V: TRBV5-6
D: TRBD1
J: TRBJ2-3
size: NA

DNA: TGTGCCAGCAGCGTAGCTGGCGGGGGGGCCTACAATGAGCAGTTCTTC
CDR3: CASSVAGGGAYNEQFF
length: 16
V: TRBV9
D: TRBD2
J: TRBJ2-1
size: NA

DNA: TGTGCCAGCAGCTCTCATCTAGCGGGTGGCGAGCAGTACTTC
CDR3: CASSSHLAGGEQYF
length: 14
V: TRBV7-6
D: TRBD2
J: TRBJ2-7
size: NA

DNA: TGTGCCTGGAGTGTAGGGGCTAGCGGGAGGGCGGGATTTCTCCACAATGAGCAGTTCTTC
CDR3: CAWSVGASGRAGFLHNEQFF
length: 20
V: TRBV30
D: TRBD2
J: TRBJ2-1
size: NA

DNA: TGTGCCAGCACGGAGGGTAACTATGGCTACACCTTC
CDR3: CASTEGNYGYTF
length: 12
V: TRBV6-5
D: NA
J: TRBJ1-2
size: NA

DNA: TGTGCCAGCAGCCCCTGGAGACTCACAGATACGCAGTATTTT
CDR3: CASSPWRLTDTQYF
length: 14
V: TRBV7-2
D: NA
J: TRBJ2-3
size: NA

DNA: TGCGCCAGCAGCCAAGTAAGGGGGGGGCGTGGACCCCTCCACTTT
CDR3: CASSQVRGGRGPLHF
length: 15
V: TRBV4-1
D: NA
J: TRBJ1-6
size: NA

DNA: TGTGCCAGCACGTTCCCTGGGTACGGGGAGCTGTTTTTT
CDR3: CASTFPGYGELFF
length: 13
V: TRBV28
D: NA
J: TRBJ2-2
size: NA

DNA: TGTGCCGGGGGGACAGGAAACAATCAGCCCCAGCATTTT
CDR3: CAGGTGNNQPQHF
length: 13
V: TRBV30
D: TRBD1
J: TRBJ1-5
size: NA

DNA: TGTGCCAGCAGCTTGATGAGCGGGACCTCCTACGAGCAGTACTTC
CDR3: CASSLMSGTSYEQYF
length: 15
V: TRBV5-6
D: TRBD2
J: TRBJ2-7
size: NA

DNA: TGTGCCAGCAGCCCACAAATGGGGTACACTGAAGCTTTCTTT
CDR3: CASSPQMGYTEAFF
length: 14
V: TRBV7-8
D: NA
J: TRBJ1-1
size: NA

DNA: TGTGCCAGCAGCTACCTGGCGGGAGCCTACAATGAGCAGTTCTTC
CDR3: CASSYLAGAYNEQFF
length: 15
V: TRBV5-4
D: TRBD2
J: TRBJ2-1
size: NA

DNA: TGTGCCAGCAGTCAAGATAGCAGGAGCTCCTACAATGAGCAGTTCTTC
CDR3: CASSQDSRSSYNEQFF
length: 16
V: TRBV27
D: NA
J: TRBJ2-1
size: NA

DNA: TGTGCCAGCAGCGACGAATCACAGGGTTTAGGCGAGCAGTACTTC
CDR3: CASSDESQGLGEQYF
length: 15
V: TRBV7-2
D: NA
J: TRBJ2-7
size: NA

DNA: TGTGCCAGCAGCGCCGGGACAGGGACGGCTCAGTACTTC
CDR3: CASSAGTGTAQYF
length: 13
V: TRBV27
D: TRBD1
J: TRBJ2-7
size: once

DNA: TGTGCCAGCACATTAGCGGGTACCGGGGAGCTGTTTTTT
CDR3: CASTLAGTGELFF
length: 13
V: TRBV9
D: TRBD2
J: TRBJ2-2
size: many

DNA: TGTGCCTCTCCGACAGGGGAGTTGGCGGGAGTAGGGCCATCGCAGTATTTT
CDR3: CASPTGELAGVGPSQYF
length: 17
V: TRBV15
D: NA
J: TRBJ2-3
size: few

DNA: TGTGCCAGCAGTTTCCCGGGACTAGCAGCAGATACGCAGTATTTT
CDR3: CASSFPGLAADTQYF
length: 15
V: TRBV28
D: TRBD2
J: TRBJ2-3
size: NA

DNA: TGTGCCACCAGCAGAGATTCCGGCATGCCTGGCGAGCAGTACTTC
CDR3: CATSRDSGMPGEQYF
length: 15
V: TRBV15
D: NA
J: TRBJ2-7
size: NA

DNA: TGCGCCAGCAGTGAGTCTGATAGGGGACTTCACTTC
CDR3: CASSESDRGLHF
length: 12
V: TRBV10-2
D: NA
J: TRBJ2-7
size: NA

DNA: TGTGCCAGCGGGCGGGAGGCCGGTGGTACGCAGTATTTT
CDR3: CASGREAGGTQYF
length: 13
V: TRBV7-6
D: TRBD2
J: TRBJ2-3
size: NA

DNA: TGTGCCAGCAGCTTGGGGCTAGCGGGACAAGAGACCCAGTACTTC
CDR3: CASSLGLAGQETQYF
length: 15
V: TRBV5-4
D: TRBD2
J: TRBJ2-5
size: once

DNA: TGCAGTGTCCCCTACCAAGAGACCCAGTACTTC
CDR3: CSVPYQETQYF
length: 11
V: TRBV20-1
D: NA
J: TRBJ2-5
size: NA

DNA: TGTGCCAGCAGACCTTTAGCTGGGCTCAACAATGAGCAGTTCTTC
CDR3: CASRPLAGLNNEQFF
length: 15
V: TRBV6-5
D: NA
J: TRBJ2-1
size: few

DNA: TGTGCCAGCGCCAGGACAGCTGACTATGGCTACACCTTC
CDR3: CASARTADYGYTF
length: 13
V: TRBV2
D: NA
J: TRBJ1-2
size: NA

DNA: TGTGCCAGCTCACGGGTGAGCCTCGGGGAGACCCAGTACTTC
CDR3: CASSRVSLGETQYF
length: 14
V: TRBV18
D: NA
J: TRBJ2-5
size: NA

DNA: TGTGCCAGCAGTTACTCCAAGTACCGGGACACCTATGGCTACACCTTC
CDR3: CASSYSKYRDTYGYTF
length: 16
V: TRBV6-5
D: NA
J: TRBJ1-2
size: NA

DNA: TGTGCCAGCAGCTTCCGGGGGCGGGAGGAGACCCAGTACTTC
CDR3: CASSFRGREETQYF
length: 14
V: TRBV7-8
D: NA
J: TRBJ2-5
size: NA

DNA: TGTGCCAGCAGCGTAGCTGTCAGAGCGTTGAACACCGGGGAGCTGTTTTTT
CDR3: CASSVAVRALNTGELFF
length: 17
V: TRBV9
D: NA
J: TRBJ2-2
size: NA

DNA: TGTGCCAGCAGCGTCGGGGCTTTCTATGGCTACACCTTC
CDR3: CASSVGAFYGYTF
length: 13
V: TRBV13
D: NA
J: TRBJ1-2
size: NA